The rows below give T cell receptor beta chains drawn from one sample of a study of PD-1 blockade in classical Hodgkin lymphoma. This table comes from immunoSEQ multiplex PCR, and its TCRdb copy is limited to in-frame clones, with some not included. Among roughly 11,000 clones listed, roughly 80% were seen once. This sample comprised CD8+ T cells from blood, obtained at baseline. These receptors were collected from a human donor with classical Hodgkin lymphoma. CDR3s include the opening cysteine and the closing phenylalanine or tryptophan. The D gene is left open where the match is weak. A clone size is listed for some rows: how often the clone was seen (once, few, many), or a class if it is expanded.

size: -
V: TRBV28
J: TRBJ1-1
length: 14
D: TRBD1
CDR3: CASSLQGANTEAFF
DNA: TGTGCCAGCAGTTTACAGGGGGCTAACACTGAAGCTTTCTTT

size: few
V: TRBV25-1
J: TRBJ2-7
length: 13
D: TRBD1
CDR3: CASSEWGTDEQYF
DNA: TGTGCCAGCAGTGAATGGGGGACAGACGAGCAGTACTTC

size: -
V: TRBV10-1
J: TRBJ2-7
length: 14
D: TRBD2
CDR3: CASSERTSGYEQYF
DNA: TGCGCCAGCAGTGAGAGGACTAGCGGGTACGAGCAGTACTTC

size: -
V: TRBV7-9
J: TRBJ1-1
length: 12
D: -
CDR3: CASSAHYTEAFF
DNA: TGTGCCAGCAGCGCCCACTACACTGAAGCTTTCTTT

size: -
V: TRBV7-2
J: TRBJ1-2
length: 15
D: -
CDR3: CASSFTPRGTSIYTF
DNA: TGTGCCAGCAGCTTCACCCCCCGGGGGACGAGTATCTACACCTTC

size: -
V: TRBV15
J: TRBJ1-2
length: 15
D: -
CDR3: CATSRGDGSNYGYTF
DNA: TGTGCCACCAGCAGGGGGGACGGCTCTAACTATGGCTACACCTTC

size: -
V: TRBV4-1
J: TRBJ1-1
length: 12
D: -
CDR3: CASSQAGIGAFF
DNA: TGCGCCAGCAGCCAAGCGGGCATAGGGGCTTTCTTT

size: -
V: TRBV27
J: TRBJ2-1
length: 19
D: TRBD2
CDR3: CASTDRLAGVFLLYNEQFF
DNA: TGTGCCAGCACCGACCGCCTAGCGGGAGTTTTCCTCCTGTACAATGAGCAGTTCTTC

size: -
V: TRBV6-5
J: TRBJ2-5
length: 15
D: TRBD2
CDR3: CASTLGSGSSETQYF
DNA: TGTGCCAGCACCCTAGGTAGCGGGAGTTCGGAGACCCAGTACTTC

size: -
V: TRBV5-5
J: TRBJ1-1
length: 13
D: -
CDR3: CASSLGMNAEAFF
DNA: TGTGCCAGCAGCTTGGGAATGAACGCTGAAGCTTTCTTT

size: -
V: TRBV7-6
J: TRBJ1-1
length: 14
D: -
CDR3: CASSFGPGDTEAFF
DNA: TGTGCCAGCAGCTTTGGACCTGGCGACACTGAAGCTTTCTTT

size: -
V: TRBV5-5
J: TRBJ1-4
length: 15
D: TRBD1
CDR3: CASGARDRGTEKLFF
DNA: TGTGCCAGCGGGGCCCGGGACAGGGGAACTGAAAAACTGTTTTTT

size: -
V: TRBV28
J: TRBJ1-5
length: 11
D: -
CDR3: CASSSRMAQHF
DNA: TGTGCCAGCAGTTCCCGTATGGCCCAGCATTTT

size: once
V: TRBV30
J: TRBJ2-2
length: 13
D: -
CDR3: CAIGQINTGELFF
DNA: TGTGCCATCGGCCAGATCAACACCGGGGAGCTGTTTTTT

size: -
V: TRBV7-9
J: TRBJ1-3
length: 14
D: -
CDR3: CASSLARQEDTIYF
DNA: TGTGCCAGCAGCTTAGCGCGACAGGAGGACACCATATATTTT